This T cell receptor beta chain was identified in a study of shared clonotypes between healthy human individuals. Findings of the study overall: There were few donors, and this limited the genetic and exposure-history diversity represented. The generation probabilities recorded for non-shared clonotypes fell below those of clonotypes shared by all four donors.

Regarding this clone: Its antigen is undetermined.

Germline CDR1 and CDR2: SGHRS and YFSETQ. There are 16 residues in the CDR3. Trimming removed 4 bases from V and 7 bases from J; junction bases left unmatched: 7. In the original workflow: Quality scores were absent from the junction-only immunoSEQ sequences, so filtering differed. TCRdb's table, derived via immunoSEQ multiplex PCR, lists solely in-frame clones and lacks some. V, J and clone size are taken as reported in that table, and D and trimming were inferred from the DNA itself. Counted here are about 2.4 million clones, 80% to 95% occurring once; the ten biggest clones make up 0.36%. The chain employs TRBV5-1 and TRBJ2-1; 14 bases match TRBD2. Sample: naive CD4+ T cells from PBMCs. Subset noted: CD45RA+ positively selected. The TCR comes from a young man in good health. Some clones in this sample may be carry-over from other donors' samples. The CDR3 spells CASSPGLAGDGNEQFF. Written as DNA, the CDR3 is TGCGCCAGCAGCCCGGGACTAGCGGGAGACGGAAATGAGCAGTTCTTC.